Reported below is one T cell receptor (beta chain). Antigen unknown. Only in-frame clones appear in the TCRdb table, and some are missing; sequencing was by immunoSEQ multiplex PCR. The repertoire holds 100,000 to 150,000 clones, 89% seen once, with approximately 2% in the top ten. V dropped 6 bases and J dropped 0 bases, with 6 bases sitting between them. In germline, CDR1 is MNHEY, CDR2 SMNVEV (reference sequence). This CDR3 has 13 amino acids. The sample originates from a study of cytomegalovirus exposure and HLA in healthy donors. Overall study findings and caveats: Most TCRs appeared rarely, but some public TCRs recurred in many donors.

Sequenced input: PBMCs. The rearrangement links TRBV27 to TRBJ1-3, with no clear D. This clonotype was obtained from a young woman in good health and CMV-seronegative. The CDR3 sequence is CASSPFSGNTIYF. CDR3 nucleotide sequence: TGTGCCAGCAGCCCATTCTCTGGAAACACCATATATTTT.